These 17 T cell receptor beta chains came from one sample sequenced in a study of human T cells and chemical hapten exposure. Time point indicated: pre-sensitization, week 0. Treatment defined: therapeutic diphenylcyclopropenone sensitization with weekly scalp DPC. TCRdb called the RACE reads again in MiXCR, with one record for every CDR3 protein. The sample carries some 300,000 distinct CDR3 sequences, 5% to 6.5% recorded once. The sample was whole blood, taken in connection with sensitization to the hapten diphenylcyclopropenone (DPC). The receptors shown here come from a woman aged 18-30 years with alopecia areata. Some clones in this sample may be carry-over from other donors' samples.

This clonotype was seen repeatedly, ten times or more. The chain has TRBV10-3 and TRBJ2-7; D possibly corresponds to TRBD2 (5 bases). The CDR3 is made up of 13 amino acids. Germline loops: CDR1 ENHRY, CDR2 SYGVKD. With 4 bases removed from V and 5 bases from J, the gap between germline ends came to 12 bases. The CDR3 loop is CAISVWRGNEQYF. CDR3 sequence (DNA): TGTGCCATCAGTGTATGGAGAGGGAACGAGCAGTACTTC.

Many counts were recorded for this clonotype. The chain employs TRBV7-9 and TRBJ1-1; D gene ambiguous. The CDR3 length is 12 residues. Germline lookup yields CDR1 SEHNR and CDR2 FQNEAQ (reference sequence). V was clipped by 5 bases and J by 3 bases, with 7 bases between them. CDR3 region: CASSPDDTEAFF. The CDR3 nucleotides are TGTGCCAGCAGCCCAGATGACACTGAAGCTTTCTTT.

This clonotype was recorded at least ten times. The V call is TRBV20-1, the J call TRBJ2-3; TRBD1 agrees at 8 bases. Looked up from germline, CDR1 is DFQATT and CDR2 is SNEGSKA (reference sequence). With V trimmed by 7 bases and J by 1 base, 10 bases remained unmatched. The CDR3 totals 15 residues. The CDR3 here is CSVFIGQGGTDTQYF. CDR3 sequence (DNA): TGCAGTGTATTTATTGGACAGGGCGGCACAGATACGCAGTATTTT.

This clonotype came up many times. This chain connects TRBV20-1 to TRBJ2-3, with 7 bases lining up with TRBD2. The CDR3 has 13 amino acids. CDR1 is DFQATT, CDR2 SNEGSKA, per germline (reference sequence). The V segment lost 4 bases and the J segment 1 base; nucleotides outside the gene matches: 2. CDR3 in amino acids: CSAKSGGTDTQYF. The CDR3, as DNA: TGCAGTGCTAAGAGCGGGGGCACAGATACGCAGTATTTT.

The rearrangement joins TRBV6-1 to TRBJ2-3; 10 nucleotides align to TRBD2. Trimming took 4 bases from V and 2 from J; bases not matched to a gene: 9. This CDR3 contains 17 residues. The V gene's germline CDR1 is MNHNS and CDR2 SASEGT. The CDR3 region has the DNA TGTGCCAGCAGTGGAACCTGGACTAGCGGCCTCACAGATACGCAGTATTTT. Protein sequence: CASSGTWTSGLTDTQYF.

This clonotype has ten or more counts. The rearrangement joins TRBV29-1 to TRBJ2-7; 11 bases match TRBD2. There are 14 residues in the CDR3. Trimming cost V 3 bases and J 7 bases; bases outside gene matches: 8. Germline assignment: CDR1 SQVTM and CDR2 ANQGSEA. CDR3 protein: CSVELGLAAGEQYF. In DNA, the CDR3 is TGCAGCGTTGAGTTGGGACTAGCGGCGGGGGAGCAGTACTTC.

V usage is TRBV6-5 and J usage is TRBJ2-3; the D gene is possibly TRBD2 (7 bases). The CDR3 has 16 amino acids. Germline V gene sequence: CDR1 MNHEY, CDR2 SVGAGI. V lost 7 bases and J lost 4, with 21 bases in between. In nucleotides, the CDR3 is TGTGCCAGCACCGGCAAAGCGGGGACACTAGCAGATACGCAGTATTTT. It codes for CASTGKAGTLADTQYF.

In its sample, this clonotype was seen a few times. The rearrangement uses TRBV2 and TRBJ1-5; 9 nucleotides align to TRBD1. CDR1 and CDR2 from the germline V gene are SNHLY and FYNNEI. This CDR3 comprises 16 residues. V lost 2 bases, J lost 6 bases, and 8 bases stayed unmatched. This CDR3 reads CASSERLTGGGQPQHF. The CDR3 DNA reads as TGTGCCAGCAGTGAACGCCTAACAGGGGGCGGTCAGCCCCAGCATTTT. The full variable domain, rest sourced from reference TRBV2 and TRBJ1-5, is EPEVTQTPSHQVTQMGQEVILRCVPISNHLYFYWYRQILGQKVEFLVSFYNNEISEKSEIFDDQFSVERPDGSNFTLKIRSTKLEDSAMYFCASSERLTGGGQPQHFGDGTRLSIL.

The J gene is TRBJ2-1, the V gene TRBV5-1, with TRBD2 matching over 8 bases. Germline trimming cut 3 bases from V and 9 bases from J; bases unmatched to any gene: 11. This CDR3 has 15 amino acids. CDR1 and CDR2 (germline): SGHRS, YFSETQ. DNA for the CDR3: TGCGCCAGCAGCTCCGGGATAGCGGGGTTCTCTGAGCAGTTCTTC. Protein sequence: CASSSGIAGFSEQFF.

CDR3 amino acids: CASSPRSGGAPEQFF. CDR3 DNA sequence: TGCGCCAGCAGCCCCCGTAGCGGGGGGGCCCCTGAGCAGTTCTTC. V gene TRBV4-3 combines with J gene TRBJ2-1, with 11 bases fitting TRBD2. CDR3 size: 15 residues. After removal of 4 bases from V and 9 bases from J, the junction contained 8 bases not matched to a gene. In germline, CDR1 is LGHNA, CDR2 YSLEER.

In its sample, this clonotype was seen many times. V and J are TRBV24-1 and TRBJ2-7; tentative D call: TRBD1 (6 bases). CDR3 length: 14 residues. Between the trimmed V and J ends, which lost 4 bases and 2 bases, there was a span of 11 bases. Germline V gene lookup returns CDR1 KGHDR and CDR2 SFDVKD. The CDR3 sequence: CATSEAGGAYEQYF. The DNA for the CDR3 is TGTGCCACCAGTGAAGCTGGGGGCGCCTACGAGCAGTACTTC.

The V gene is TRBV13, the J gene TRBJ2-3; D remains ambiguous. Trimming took 3 bases from V and 2 from J, leaving 12 bases between them. This CDR3 region has 15 residues. The germline V gene encodes CDR1 PRHDT and CDR2 FYEKMQ (reference sequence). Written as DNA, the CDR3 is TGTGCCAGCAGCTTCCAAAGGTCACACACAGATACGCAGTATTTT. Protein product: CASSFQRSHTDTQYF.

This clonotype came up many times. V gene TRBV7-2 combines with J gene TRBJ1-5; perhaps TRBD1 as D (5 bases). V gave up 1 base and J gave up 4 bases, with 11 bases separating them. Germline V gives CDR1 SGHTA, CDR2 FQGNSA. CDR3 length: 15 residues. The CDR3 here is CASSLVEGQNQPQHF. The CDR3 DNA reads TGTGCCAGCAGCTTAGTAGAGGGGCAAAATCAGCCCCAGCATTTT.

The chain couples TRBV7-8 to TRBJ2-3; D is unclear. Trimming pared 5 bases from V and 6 bases from J, leaving 15 bases between. CDR3 length equals 14 residues. The germline gives CDR1 SGHVS, CDR2 FQNEAQ. The CDR3 loop is CASSPLLEADTQYF. The CDR3 coding sequence is TGTGCCAGCAGCCCCCTTCTCGAGGCGGATACGCAGTATTTT.

This chain uses TRBV24-1 with TRBJ2-3; D may be TRBD1 (7 bases). This CDR3 spans 15 amino acids. Germline V CDR1 and CDR2: KGHDR, SFDVKD. The ends were cut back, 2 bases at V and 8 bases at J, with 16 bases in the middle. CDR3 region: CATSDSRQGGVTQYF. The CDR3 DNA is TGTGCCACCAGTGATTCACGACAGGGAGGAGTTACGCAGTATTTT.

The chain links TRBV7-2 to TRBJ1-2; possibly TRBD1 for D (5 bases). The germline V and J ends were trimmed by 5 bases and 5 bases, with 12 bases remaining between them. Germline values: CDR1 SGHTA, CDR2 FQGNSA. CDR3 length: 13 amino acids. CDR3 DNA sequence: TGTGCCAGCAGCCAGGGTGTAAAATATGGCTACACCTTC. This translates into CASSQGVKYGYTF.

Ten or more counts support this clonotype. The chain employs TRBV7-2 and TRBJ2-1, with D hard to call. This CDR3 has 14 residues. The V end was cut by 8 bases, the J end by 7 bases, with 18 bases between. Germline V gene data show CDR1 as SGHTA and CDR2 as FQGNSA. CDR3 DNA: TGTGCCAGCGGATCACGAAAGCTGCTTAATGAGCAGTTCTTC. The encoded protein is CASGSRKLLNEQFF.